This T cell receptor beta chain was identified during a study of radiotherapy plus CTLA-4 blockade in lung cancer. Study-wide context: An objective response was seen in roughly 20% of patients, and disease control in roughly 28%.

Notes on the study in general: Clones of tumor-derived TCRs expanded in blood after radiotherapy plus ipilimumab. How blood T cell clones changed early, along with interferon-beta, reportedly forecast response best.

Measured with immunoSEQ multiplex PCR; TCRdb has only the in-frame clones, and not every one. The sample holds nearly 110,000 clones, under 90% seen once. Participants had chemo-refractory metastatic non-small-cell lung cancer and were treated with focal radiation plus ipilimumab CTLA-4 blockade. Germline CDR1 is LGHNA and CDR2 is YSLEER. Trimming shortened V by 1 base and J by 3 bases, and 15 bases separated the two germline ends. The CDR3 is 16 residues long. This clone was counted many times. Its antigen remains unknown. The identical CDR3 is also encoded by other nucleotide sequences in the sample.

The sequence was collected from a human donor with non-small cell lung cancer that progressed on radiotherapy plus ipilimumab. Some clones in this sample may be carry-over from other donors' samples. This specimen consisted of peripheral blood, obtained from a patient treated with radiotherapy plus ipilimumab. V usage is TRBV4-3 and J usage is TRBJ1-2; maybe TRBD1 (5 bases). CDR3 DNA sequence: TGCGCCAGCAGCCAAGGTCTGGGGGGGTGGGACTATGGCTACACCTTC. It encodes CASSQGLGGWDYGYTF.